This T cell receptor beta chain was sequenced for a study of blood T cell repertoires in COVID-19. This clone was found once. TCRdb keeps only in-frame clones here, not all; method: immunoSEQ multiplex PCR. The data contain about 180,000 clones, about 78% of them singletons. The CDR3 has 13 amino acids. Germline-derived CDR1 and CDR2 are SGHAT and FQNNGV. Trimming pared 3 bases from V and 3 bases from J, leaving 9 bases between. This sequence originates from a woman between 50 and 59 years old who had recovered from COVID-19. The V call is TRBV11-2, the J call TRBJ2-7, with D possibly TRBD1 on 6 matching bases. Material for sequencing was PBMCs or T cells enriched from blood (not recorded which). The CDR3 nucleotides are TGTGCCAGCAGCTTGACAGGTAACTACGAGCAGTACTTC. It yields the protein CASSLTGNYEQYF.